This T cell receptor beta chain emerged from a study of radiotherapy plus CTLA-4 blockade in lung cancer. Measured with immunoSEQ multiplex PCR; TCRdb has only the in-frame clones, and not every one. Among over 70,000 clones listed, around 85% were seen once. Germline CDR1 reads SGHAT; CDR2 reads FQNNGV. The V and J ends lost 0 bases and 3 bases respectively, with 12 bases between them. The CDR3 loop spans 15 amino acids. The chain employs TRBV11-2 and TRBJ2-7, with D maybe TRBD1 (6 bases). Sequences were derived from peripheral blood, sampled from a patient treated with radiotherapy plus ipilimumab. This clonotype originated in a human donor with non-small cell lung cancer who had a partial response to radiotherapy plus ipilimumab. The CDR3 coding sequence is TGTGCCAGCAGCTTAGATACAGGGAGCTTCTACGAGCAGTACTTC. This codes for CASSLDTGSFYEQYF.